This TCR beta chain was sequenced for a study of OX40 agonist ivuxolimab in advanced cancers. Trimming left V 5 bases short and J 4 bases short, with 24 bases between. Germline values: CDR1 MDHEN, CDR2 SYDVKM. There are 17 residues in the CDR3. The table came from immunoSEQ multiplex PCR; TCRdb's copy has only in-frame clones and leaves some out. This table holds some 65,000 clones, around 87% found once. The specimen comprised CD4+ or CD8+ T cells sorted from blood, sampled in a trial of the OX40 agonist ivuxolimab. This receptor was taken from an adult with an advanced solid tumor such as melanoma, head and neck, liver or kidney cancer. The chain recombines TRBV28 with TRBJ2-7; D gene ambiguous. The CDR3 DNA follows: TGTGCCAGCAGTCGTAGACGCCTGACAAGTGGGGTTTACGAGCAGTACTTC. It yields the protein CASSRRRLTSGVYEQYF.